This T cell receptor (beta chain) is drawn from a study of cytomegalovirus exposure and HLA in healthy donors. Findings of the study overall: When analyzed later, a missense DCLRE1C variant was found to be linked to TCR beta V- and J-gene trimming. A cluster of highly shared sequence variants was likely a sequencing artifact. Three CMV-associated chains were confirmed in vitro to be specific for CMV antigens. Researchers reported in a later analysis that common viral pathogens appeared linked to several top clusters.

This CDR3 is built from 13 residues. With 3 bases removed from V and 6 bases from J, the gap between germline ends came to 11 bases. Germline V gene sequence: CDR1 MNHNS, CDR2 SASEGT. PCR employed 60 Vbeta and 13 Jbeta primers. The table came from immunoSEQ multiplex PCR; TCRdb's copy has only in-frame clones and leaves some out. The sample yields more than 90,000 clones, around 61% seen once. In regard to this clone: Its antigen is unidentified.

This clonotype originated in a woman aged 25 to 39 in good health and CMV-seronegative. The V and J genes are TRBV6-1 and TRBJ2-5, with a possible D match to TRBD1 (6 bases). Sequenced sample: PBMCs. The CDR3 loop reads CASSDRGMKTQYF. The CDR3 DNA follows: TGTGCCAGCAGTGACAGGGGAATGAAGACCCAGTACTTC.